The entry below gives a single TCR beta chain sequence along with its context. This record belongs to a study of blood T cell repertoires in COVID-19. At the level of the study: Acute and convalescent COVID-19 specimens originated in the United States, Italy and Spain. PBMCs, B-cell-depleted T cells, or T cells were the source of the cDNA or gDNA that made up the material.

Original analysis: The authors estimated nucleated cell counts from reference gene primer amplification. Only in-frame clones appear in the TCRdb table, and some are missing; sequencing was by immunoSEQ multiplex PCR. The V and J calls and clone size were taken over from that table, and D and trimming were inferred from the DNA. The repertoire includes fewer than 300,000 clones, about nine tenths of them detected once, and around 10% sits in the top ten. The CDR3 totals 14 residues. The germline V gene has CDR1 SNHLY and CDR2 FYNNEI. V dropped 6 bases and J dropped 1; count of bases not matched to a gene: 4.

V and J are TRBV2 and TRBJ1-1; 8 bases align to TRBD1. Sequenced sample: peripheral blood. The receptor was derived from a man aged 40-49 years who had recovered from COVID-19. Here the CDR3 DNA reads TGTGCCAGCAGGGCCGGGACAGGGAACACTGAAGCTTTCTTT. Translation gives CASRAGTGNTEAFF.